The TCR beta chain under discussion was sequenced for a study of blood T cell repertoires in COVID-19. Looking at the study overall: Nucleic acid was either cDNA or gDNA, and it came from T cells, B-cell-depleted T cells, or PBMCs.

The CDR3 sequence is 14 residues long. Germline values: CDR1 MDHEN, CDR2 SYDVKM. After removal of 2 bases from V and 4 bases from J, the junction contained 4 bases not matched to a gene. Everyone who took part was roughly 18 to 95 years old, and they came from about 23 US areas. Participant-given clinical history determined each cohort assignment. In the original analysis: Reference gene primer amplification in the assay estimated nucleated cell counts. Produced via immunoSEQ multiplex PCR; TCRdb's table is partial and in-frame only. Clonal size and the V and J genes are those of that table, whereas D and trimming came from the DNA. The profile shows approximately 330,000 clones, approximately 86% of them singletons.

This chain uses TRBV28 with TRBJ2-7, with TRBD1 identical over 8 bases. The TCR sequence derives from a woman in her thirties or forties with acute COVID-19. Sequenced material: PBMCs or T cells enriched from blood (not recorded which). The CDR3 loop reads CASSLTGGRYEQYF. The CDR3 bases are TGTGCCAGCAGTTTAACAGGGGGTAGGTACGAGCAGTACTTC.